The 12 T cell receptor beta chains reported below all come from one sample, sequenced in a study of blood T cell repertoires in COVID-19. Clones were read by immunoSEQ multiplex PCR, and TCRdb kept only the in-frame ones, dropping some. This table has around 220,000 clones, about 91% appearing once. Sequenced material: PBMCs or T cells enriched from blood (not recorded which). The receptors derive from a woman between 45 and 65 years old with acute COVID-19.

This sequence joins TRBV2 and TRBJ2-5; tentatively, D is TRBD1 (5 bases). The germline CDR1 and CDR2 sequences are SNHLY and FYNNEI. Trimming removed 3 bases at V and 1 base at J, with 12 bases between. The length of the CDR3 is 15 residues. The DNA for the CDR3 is TGTGCCAGCAGTGATCTGGCAGGGTCCCAAGAGACCCAGTACTTC. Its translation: CASSDLAGSQETQYF.

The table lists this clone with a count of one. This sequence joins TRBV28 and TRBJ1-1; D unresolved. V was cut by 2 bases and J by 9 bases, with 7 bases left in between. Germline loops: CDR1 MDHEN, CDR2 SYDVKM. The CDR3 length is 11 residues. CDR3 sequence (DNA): TGTGCCAGCAGTTTAGGGAGGCAAGCTTTCTTT. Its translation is CASSLGRQAFF.

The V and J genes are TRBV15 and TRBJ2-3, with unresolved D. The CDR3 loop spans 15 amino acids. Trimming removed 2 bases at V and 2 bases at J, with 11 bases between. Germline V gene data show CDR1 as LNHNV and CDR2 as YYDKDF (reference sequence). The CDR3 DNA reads TGTGCCACCAGCAGAATGTTGTCGTTCACAGATACGCAGTATTTT. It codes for CATSRMLSFTDTQYF.

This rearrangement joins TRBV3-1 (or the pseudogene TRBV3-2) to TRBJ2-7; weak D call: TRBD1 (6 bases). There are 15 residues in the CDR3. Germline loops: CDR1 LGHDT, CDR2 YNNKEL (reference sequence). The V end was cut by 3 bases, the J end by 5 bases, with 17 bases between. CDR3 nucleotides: TGTGCCAGCAGCCACCAGGTACCCAGGGGCGACGAGCAGTACTTC. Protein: CASSHQVPRGDEQYF.

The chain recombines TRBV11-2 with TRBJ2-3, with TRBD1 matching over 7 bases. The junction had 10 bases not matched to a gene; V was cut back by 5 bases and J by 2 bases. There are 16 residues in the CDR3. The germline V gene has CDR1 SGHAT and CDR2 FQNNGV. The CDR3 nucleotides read TGTGCCAGCAGCCGATGGACAGGACCTCTCACAGATACGCAGTATTTT. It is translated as CASSRWTGPLTDTQYF.

CDR3 nucleotides: TGTGCCACTGCTCGGGACAGGTCTTCCAATGAGCAGTTCTTC. This gives the protein CATARDRSSNEQFF. The chain links TRBV9 to TRBJ2-1; 8 nucleotides match TRBD1. The CDR3 spans 14 residues. With V trimmed by 9 bases and J by 6 bases, 11 bases remained unmatched. Germline CDR1 reads SGDLS; CDR2 reads YYNGEE.

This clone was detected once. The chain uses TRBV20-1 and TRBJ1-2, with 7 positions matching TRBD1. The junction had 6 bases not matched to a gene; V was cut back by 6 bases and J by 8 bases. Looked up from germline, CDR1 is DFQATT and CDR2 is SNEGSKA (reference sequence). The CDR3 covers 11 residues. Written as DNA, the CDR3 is TGCAGTGCGAAAACAGGGGTCGGCTACACCTTC. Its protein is CSAKTGVGYTF.

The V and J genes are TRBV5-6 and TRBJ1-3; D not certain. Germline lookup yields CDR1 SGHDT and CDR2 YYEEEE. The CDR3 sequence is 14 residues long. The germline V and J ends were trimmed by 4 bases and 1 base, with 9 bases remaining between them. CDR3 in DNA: TGTGCCAGCAGCGCCCGAGGGTCTGGAAACACCATATATTTT. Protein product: CASSARGSGNTIYF.

The CDR3 here is CAWSLNRQETQYF. CDR3 in DNA: TGTGCCTGGAGCCTAAACAGGCAAGAGACCCAGTACTTC. The chain is built from TRBV30 and TRBJ2-5; a possible D gene is TRBD1 (5 bases). Germline CDR1 reads GTSNPN; CDR2 reads SVGIG (reference sequence). Trimming shortened V by 3 bases and J by 2 bases, and 10 bases separated the two germline ends. This CDR3 comprises 13 residues.

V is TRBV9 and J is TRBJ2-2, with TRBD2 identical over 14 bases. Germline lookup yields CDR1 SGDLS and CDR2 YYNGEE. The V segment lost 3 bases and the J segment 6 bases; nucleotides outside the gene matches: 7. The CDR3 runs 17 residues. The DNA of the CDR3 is TGTGCCAGCAGCGACCAGACTAGCGGGAGGGGTTCCGGGGAGCTGTTTTTT. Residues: CASSDQTSGRGSGELFF.

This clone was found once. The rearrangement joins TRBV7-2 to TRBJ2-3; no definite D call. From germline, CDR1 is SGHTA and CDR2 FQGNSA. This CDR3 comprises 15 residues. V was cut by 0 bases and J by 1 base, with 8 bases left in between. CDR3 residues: CASSLALTGTDTQYF. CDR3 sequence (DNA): TGTGCCAGCAGCTTAGCCCTAACAGGCACAGATACGCAGTATTTT.

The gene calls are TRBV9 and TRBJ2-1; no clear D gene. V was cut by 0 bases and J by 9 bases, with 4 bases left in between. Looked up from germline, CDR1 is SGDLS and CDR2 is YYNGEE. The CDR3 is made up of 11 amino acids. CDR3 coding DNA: TGTGCCAGCAGCGTAGGCAGTGAGCAGTTCTTC. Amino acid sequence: CASSVGSEQFF.